This T cell receptor beta chain was captured in a study of cytomegalovirus exposure and HLA in healthy donors. Study-level information: Under 90% of 300 to 450 genotyped donors fell in the Caucasian-associated ancestry cluster.

Notes on this clone: Its matching antigen is unknown.

13 Jbeta primers and 60 Vbeta primers were used for the PCR. Profiled with immunoSEQ multiplex PCR; TCRdb holds only in-frame clones, not every one. Here the sample spans fewer than 200,000 clones, roughly 85% being singletons. The CDR3 contains 15 residues. Per germline, CDR1 SNHLY and CDR2 FYNNEI. V was cut by 5 bases and J by 2 bases, with 12 bases left in between. Study results and limitations: The CMV antigen specificity of a few CMV-associated chains was confirmed through in vitro analysis.

This chain connects TRBV2 to TRBJ2-2; TRBD1 is a possible D gene (5 bases). This receptor was identified in a man aged 40-55 years in good health and CMV-seronegative. Material: PBMCs. The CDR3 DNA follows: TGTGCCAGCAGTACCCGACAGATTAACACCGGGGAGCTGTTTTTT. It yields the protein CASSTRQINTGELFF.